The source of this T cell receptor (beta chain) is a study of blood T cells in healthy people across ages. Worth noting for this clonotype: What it binds is unknown.

The authors ran a second PCR of 7 to 11 cycles using a sample-barcoded 5' primer and a J-beta primer mix. Via MiXCR, TCRdb re-called the 5' RACE reads, giving one row per CDR3 protein. The sample includes approximately 790,000 distinct CDR3 sequences, approximately 59% of them seen just once. Broader study findings: Older age went with lower TCR beta diversity per million T cells, in a roughly linear way. Percentage of naive T cells showed a strong correlation with TCR beta diversity.

This clonotype was obtained from a man in his thirties or forties in good health. The sample consisted of blood.

The CDR3 nucleotides are TGTGCCTGGAGCCGGGACAGCACAGATACGCAGTATTTT. Its translation is CAWSRDSTDTQYF. The gene calls are TRBV30 and TRBJ2-3, with D perhaps TRBD1 or TRBD2 (5 bases each). CDR3 length: 13 residues. Looked up from germline, CDR1 is GTSNPN and CDR2 is SVGIG (reference sequence). V dropped 3 bases and J dropped 0 bases, with 7 bases sitting between them.